This entry features one T cell receptor (beta chain) sequence. This sample is drawn from a study of blood T cell repertoires in COVID-19. About the study: Collection of acute and convalescent COVID-19 samples took place in the United States, Italy and Spain.

Original methodology: Estimated nucleated cell counts came from reference gene primer amplification. Assay used: immunoSEQ multiplex PCR; TCRdb lists only in-frame clones, some missing. That table gives V, J and clone size, and the DNA gave D and trimming. The sample contains approximately 290,000 clones, around 85% of which appear only once. Germline V gene lookup returns CDR1 SGHAT and CDR2 FQNNGV. The CDR3 contains 14 residues. With 1 base removed from V and 7 bases from J, the gap between germline ends came to 10 bases. The TCR was taken from a human donor with COVID-19, enrolled during active disease. The donor label of this sample is uncertain. The source material was peripheral blood. The V call is TRBV11-2, the J call TRBJ1-4; D remains unclear. Here the CDR3 DNA reads TGTGCCAGCAGCTTAGGGCAGACAAGTGAAAAACTGTTTTTT. Its protein is CASSLGQTSEKLFF.